This T cell receptor (beta chain) appears in the sequencing data of a study of cytomegalovirus exposure and HLA in healthy donors. Clones were sequenced by immunoSEQ multiplex PCR, and TCRdb holds only the in-frame ones, with some missing. The sample includes 130,000 to 150,000 clones, 70% to 90% of them seen just once. This clone was found a few times. Germline CDR1 is SGHAT and CDR2 is FQNNGV. This CDR3 is built from 14 residues. V shed 1 base and J 5 bases; nucleotides not matched to a gene: 3. The sample was PBMCs. The genes are TRBV11-2 and TRBJ2-7; 9 bases agree with TRBD1. The source is a woman aged 18-35 years in good health and CMV-seropositive. The CDR3 DNA sequence: TGTGCCAGCAGCTTAGCACAGGGGGCGCACGAGCAGTACTTC. Its protein is CASSLAQGAHEQYF.